These 21 T cell receptor beta chains came from one sample sequenced in a study of T cell responses to AZD1222 COVID-19 vaccine (dated by TCRdb to the early 2020s). The sample's time point label, decoded: about 28 days (+/-7) after the second vaccine dose. The sample's treatment or condition label, decoded: meningococcal conjugate vaccine given as trial control. Libraries were built with the immunoSEQ multiplex PCR assay. The immuneACCESS repertoire file appears here via TCRdb, limited to in-frame rearrangements. These files lack a portion of the clones; in checked studies, under half of the deficit traces to unresolved V genes, and the cause of the others is not known. Recorded for this sample are approximately 210,000 clones; around 94% of them occurred a single time. About 1.5% of the sample is in the top ten clones. The sample consisted of peripheral blood, taken 28 days after the second dose of the MenACWY control vaccine. These receptors all come from an adult who received the MenACWY meningococcal vaccine as a control.

V and J are TRBV9 and TRBJ1-2, with 7 nucleotides matching TRBD1. With V trimmed by 7 bases and J by 4 bases, 10 bases remained unmatched. The CDR3 is 14 residues long. CDR1 is SGDLS, CDR2 YYNGEE, per germline. CDR3 residues: CASGAGQSFYGYTF. The CDR3, as DNA: TGTGCCAGCGGGGCGGGACAGAGTTTCTATGGCTACACCTTC.

V is TRBV13 and J is TRBJ1-2; 11 nucleotides agree with TRBD1. The ends lost 0 bases at V and 7 bases at J; junction bases unmatched: 7. The CDR3 covers 16 residues. The germline V gene encodes CDR1 PRHDT and CDR2 FYEKMQ (reference sequence). The CDR3 sequence is CASSLGLGQGGVGYTF. For the CDR3, the DNA is TGTGCCAGCAGCTTAGGCCTGGGACAGGGGGGTGTTGGCTACACCTTC.

This clone came up a few times. V usage is TRBV5-4 and J usage is TRBJ1-6; 9 nucleotides align to TRBD1. The CDR3 spans 16 residues. Looked up from germline, CDR1 is SGHNT and CDR2 is YYREEE (reference sequence). Germline trimming cut 1 base from V and 7 bases from J; bases unmatched to any gene: 6. CDR3 in amino acids: CASSLPGQGSNSPLHF. CDR3 bases: TGTGCCAGCAGCTTGCCCGGACAGGGGAGCAATTCACCCCTCCACTTT.

The V gene is TRBV7-2, the J gene TRBJ2-1, with no clear D. CDR1 and CDR2 from the germline V gene are SGHTA and FQGNSA. Trimming pared 5 bases from V and 2 bases from J, leaving 10 bases between. The CDR3 covers 14 residues. CDR3 sequence reads: CASSPFSAYNEQFF. The CDR3 DNA follows: TGTGCCAGCAGCCCCTTTTCGGCCTACAATGAGCAGTTCTTC.

The chain combines TRBV28 with TRBJ1-1; a possible D gene is TRBD1 (6 bases). V was clipped by 7 bases and J by 1 base, with 10 bases between them. Germline CDR1 reads MDHEN; CDR2 reads SYDVKM. The CDR3 covers 13 residues. As DNA, the CDR3 is TGTGCCAGCATACGGACAGCGAACACTGAAGCTTTCTTT. It translates to CASIRTANTEAFF.

The chain is built from TRBV2 and TRBJ2-1; 7 nucleotides align to TRBD1. Germline V gene sequence: CDR1 SNHLY, CDR2 FYNNEI. V was pared by 7 bases and J by 0 bases, with 6 bases of the junction left unmatched. CDR3 length: 15 residues. The CDR3 is CASMGQSSSYNEQFF. For the CDR3, the DNA is TGTGCCAGCATGGGACAGTCCAGCTCCTACAATGAGCAGTTCTTC.

This chain uses TRBV18 with TRBJ2-7; 7 bases agree with TRBD2. Germline V gene sequence: CDR1 KGHSH, CDR2 LQKENI. CDR3 length: 15 residues. V lost 0 bases and J lost 2; bases outside the gene matches: 4. The CDR3 DNA sequence: TGTGCCAGCTCACCACCGGGACGGGGGGCCTACGAGCAGTACTTC. It encodes CASSPPGRGAYEQYF.

The chain recombines TRBV28 with TRBJ2-2; 7 bases agree with TRBD2. This CDR3 comprises 16 residues. Per the germline V gene, CDR1 is MDHEN and CDR2 is SYDVKM. V lost 0 bases, J lost 5 bases, and 6 bases stayed unmatched. CDR3: CASSLWASGNTGELFF. Written as DNA, the CDR3 is TGTGCCAGCAGTTTATGGGCTAGCGGAAATACCGGGGAGCTGTTTTTT.

The chain joins TRBV12-3 or TRBV12-4 to TRBJ1-3, with no clear D. This CDR3 has 13 residues. V lost 4 bases, J lost 2 bases, and 6 bases lay in between. This chain's CDR3 is CASSYIPGNTIYF. As DNA, the CDR3 is TGTGCCAGCAGTTATATTCCTGGAAACACCATATATTTT.

V gene TRBV11-1 combines with J gene TRBJ1-1; perhaps TRBD1 as D (6 bases). The CDR3 consists of 14 residues. Germline CDR1 is SGHAT and CDR2 is FQDESV (reference sequence). V lost 5 bases to trimming and J lost 1 base, with 11 bases between them. CDR3 bases: TGTGCCAGCAGCGGTAGCAGGGGGAACACTGAAGCTTTCTTT. Translated: CASSGSRGNTEAFF.

The J gene is TRBJ2-5, the V gene TRBV30; no reliable D call. CDR3 length equals 14 residues. Germline CDR1 is GTSNPN and CDR2 is SVGIG (reference sequence). Trimming stripped 0 bases from V and 5 bases from J, with 13 bases between. DNA of the CDR3: TGTGCCTGGAGTGTACTGGGCAGGCCGGAGACCCAGTACTTC. Translation gives CAWSVLGRPETQYF.

The chain carries TRBV3-1 (or the pseudogene TRBV3-2) and TRBJ2-3, with 8 nucleotides matching TRBD1. Germline CDR1 is LGHDT and CDR2 is YNNKEL (reference sequence). V shed 3 bases, J shed 4 bases, and the junction held 12 bases outside the gene matches. CDR3 length: 17 residues. The CDR3 reads CASSQTPGGVRADTQYF. The CDR3 coding sequence is TGTGCCAGCAGCCAGACTCCAGGGGGCGTTCGTGCAGATACGCAGTATTTT.

The chain links TRBV28 to TRBJ1-3; D gene ambiguous. V was shortened by 4 bases and J by 2 bases, with 12 bases between the two germline ends. The CDR3 sequence is 15 residues long. Germline CDR1 MDHEN, CDR2 SYDVKM. CDR3 nucleotide sequence: TGTGCCAGCAGTTCCGAGATGGCGGCTGGAAACACCATATATTTT. It codes for CASSSEMAAGNTIYF.

This chain connects TRBV3-1 (or the pseudogene TRBV3-2) to TRBJ2-2, with D possibly matching TRBD1 (6 bases). The V gene's germline CDR1 is LGHDT and CDR2 YNNKEL (reference sequence). This CDR3 is 16 amino acids long. Trimming took 2 bases from V and 2 from J, leaving 12 bases between them. CDR3 in DNA: TGTGCCAGCAGCCAACACAGGGAGCTTAACACCGGGGAGCTGTTTTTT. Its protein is CASSQHRELNTGELFF.

The rearrangement joins TRBV5-5 to TRBJ1-1, with 9 bases that match TRBD1. Germline CDR1 SGHKS, CDR2 YYEKEE (reference sequence). The CDR3 totals 15 residues. V lost 4 bases and J lost 4; bases outside the gene matches: 8. The CDR3 coding sequence is TGTGCCAGCAGCCAGGGACAGGGAGCAAGCACTGAAGCTTTCTTT. This gives the protein CASSQGQGASTEAFF.

The chain couples TRBV4-2 to TRBJ2-7; 9 bases are a match to TRBD2. Looked up from germline, CDR1 is LGHNA and CDR2 is YNFKEQ. The CDR3 has 15 amino acids. Trimming cost V 4 bases and J 4 bases; bases outside gene matches: 8. The CDR3 coding sequence is TGTGCCAGCAGCCTGGCGGGAGGGCCGGATTACGAGCAGTACTTC. Translating gives CASSLAGGPDYEQYF.

The chain joins TRBV28 to TRBJ2-1; D is unresolved. This CDR3 contains 15 residues. The V end lost 2 bases, the J end lost 5 bases, and 13 bases lay between the germline ends. CDR1 is MDHEN and CDR2 is SYDVKM in the germline V gene. CDR3 in amino acids: CASSLVGPLDNEQFF. Written as DNA, the CDR3 is TGTGCCAGCAGTTTAGTTGGACCCCTGGACAATGAGCAGTTCTTC. Full variable domain (rest looked up from reference TRBV28 and TRBJ2-1): DVKVTQSSRYLVKRTGEKVFLECVQDMDHENMFWYRQDPGLGLRLIYFSYDVKMKEKGDIPEGYSVSREKKERFSLILESASTNQTSMYLCASSLVGPLDNEQFFGPGTRLTVL.

A note on this clone: The identical CDR3 is also encoded by other nucleotide sequences in the sample. The V gene is TRBV9, the J gene TRBJ2-7; TRBD2 aligns across 7 bases. Germline values: CDR1 SGDLS, CDR2 YYNGEE. The CDR3 is 14 residues long. V trimming: 0 bases; J trimming: 2 bases; junction bases outside the gene matches: 2. The CDR3 coding sequence is TGTGCCAGCAGCGTAGGGGGGGGAACCTACGAGCAGTACTTC. The encoded protein is CASSVGGGTYEQYF.

V and J are TRBV7-2 and TRBJ1-3; possibly TRBD1 for D (6 bases). The germline V gene encodes CDR1 SGHTA and CDR2 FQGNSA. This CDR3 has 16 residues. V was trimmed by 1 base and J by 4 bases, leaving 14 bases between them. Here the CDR3 reads CASSLDPPGAGNTIYF. The CDR3 DNA reads TGTGCCAGCAGCTTAGACCCTCCAGGGGCAGGAAACACCATATATTTT.

The rearrangement joins TRBV28 to TRBJ2-7, with 9 bases fitting TRBD1. The CDR3 is 14 amino acids. Germline lookup yields CDR1 MDHEN and CDR2 SYDVKM. V trimming: 7 bases; J trimming: 1 base; junction bases outside the gene matches: 5. CDR3 bases: TGTGCCAGCACCACTGGACAGGGGTCCTACGAGCAGTACTTC. Translated, it gives CASTTGQGSYEQYF.

This chain uses TRBV10-3 with TRBJ2-3; D may be TRBD2 (7 bases). CDR1 is ENHRY and CDR2 is SYGVKD in the germline V gene. CDR3 length: 15 amino acids. V lost 6 bases, J lost 6 bases, and 19 bases lay in between. DNA of the CDR3: TGTGCCATCAGCGCTGTTTTGAGGGGGGGCGATACGCAGTATTTT. Translating gives CAISAVLRGGDTQYF.